A selection of T cell receptor beta chains follows, all from one sample in a study of blood T cell repertoires in COVID-19. The data were produced by immunoSEQ multiplex PCR, yet TCRdb's version contains in-frame clones alone and is incomplete. Of about 360,000 clones listed, approximately 89% are singletons. The sample comprised PBMCs or T cells enriched from blood (not recorded which). The receptors come from a man aged 35 to 55 in a cohort exposed to, infected with or recovered from COVID-19 (not recorded which). CDR3s include the opening cysteine and the closing phenylalanine or tryptophan. D genes are given only for firm matches. Size tells how often a clone was seen (once, few, many) or the class of an expanded clone, and some rows leave it out.

cdr3_aa,cdr3_nt,d_call,clone_size,v_call,j_call
CSVEKSGGTEAFF,TGCAGCGTTGAAAAGTCCGGGGGGACTGAAGCTTTCTTT,NA,NA,TRBV29-1,TRBJ1-1
CASSPSGTGNQPQHF,TGTGCCAGCTCACCCTCAGGGACTGGCAATCAGCCCCAGCATTTT,NA,NA,TRBV18,TRBJ1-5
CASSGQQKETQYF,TGTGCCAGCAGTGGACAGCAAAAAGAGACCCAGTACTTC,NA,once,TRBV28,TRBJ2-5
CASSKGGSKQFF,TGTGCCAGCAGCAAAGGTGGGAGCAAGCAGTTCTTC,NA,NA,TRBV11-3,TRBJ2-1
CASSLRAGGLYNEQFF,TGTGCCAGCAGCTTACGGGCGGGGGGCCTGTACAATGAGCAGTTCTTC,TRBD2,once,TRBV7-6,TRBJ2-1
CASSLGFSGRGGEQYF,TGTGCCAGCAGCTTGGGCTTTAGCGGCCGGGGGGGAGAGCAGTACTTC,TRBD2,NA,TRBV7-9,TRBJ2-7
CASSDRGWDTEAFF,TGTGCCAGCAGCGACAGGGGATGGGACACTGAAGCTTTCTTT,TRBD1,NA,TRBV3-1/TRBV3-2,TRBJ1-1
CAWNPPGGTEAFF,TGTGCCTGGAACCCACCAGGGGGGACTGAAGCTTTCTTT,TRBD1,NA,TRBV30,TRBJ1-1
CASSPAGQGLNSPLHF,TGTGCCAGCAGCCCCGCAGGGCAGGGGCTTAATTCACCCCTCCACTTT,NA,NA,TRBV21-1,TRBJ1-6
CASSPQLAGERYNEQFF,TGTGCCAGCTCACCCCAATTAGCGGGAGAACGCTACAATGAGCAGTTCTTC,TRBD2,NA,TRBV18,TRBJ2-1
CASSRRQGGAYGYTF,TGTGCCAGCAGTCGACGACAGGGCGGGGCCTATGGCTACACCTTC,TRBD1,once,TRBV28,TRBJ1-2
CASSVGTNYGYTF,TGTGCCAGCAGCGTCGGGACAAACTATGGCTACACCTTC,NA,once,TRBV5-5,TRBJ1-2
CASSAQGATNEKLFF,TGCGCCAGCAGCGCACAGGGAGCAACTAATGAAAAACTGTTTTTT,NA,NA,TRBV5-1,TRBJ1-4
CASSQDTTYEQYF,TGTGCCAGCAGCCAAGATACAACCTACGAGCAGTACTTC,NA,NA,TRBV3-1/TRBV3-2,TRBJ2-7
CASRLALVGVNEQYF,TGTGCAAGTCGCTTAGCGCTGGTGGGAGTTAACGAGCAGTACTTC,NA,NA,TRBV12-2,TRBJ2-7
CASSLAGTFGNTIYF,TGTGCCAGTAGCCTAGCGGGGACTTTTGGAAACACCATATATTTT,NA,NA,TRBV19,TRBJ1-3
CASSPTRGRETQYF,TGTGCCAGCAGCCCGACCAGGGGACGAGAGACCCAGTACTTC,NA,NA,TRBV7-8,TRBJ2-5
CASSVTGIGYGYTF,TGTGCCAGCAGCGTAACCGGGATAGGCTATGGCTACACCTTC,NA,NA,TRBV9,TRBJ1-2
CASSKGPNGSPSYEQYF,TGTGCCAGCAGCAAAGGCCCCAACGGGAGCCCGTCCTACGAGCAGTACTTC,NA,NA,TRBV21-1,TRBJ2-7
CASSPRAGGFNEQYF,TGTGCCAGCTCACCACGGGCAGGGGGCTTTAACGAGCAGTACTTC,TRBD1,NA,TRBV18,TRBJ2-7
CASSQGPAGLIF,TGTGCCAGCTCCCAAGGTCCGGCAGGGCTGATCTTC,NA,NA,TRBV5-4,TRBJ2-1
CASSMGTGSTGELFF,TGTGCCAGTAGTATGGGGACAGGGAGCACCGGGGAGCTGTTTTTT,TRBD1,few,TRBV19,TRBJ2-2
CAWSAQELQPQHF,TGTGCCTGGAGTGCCCAGGAACTGCAGCCCCAGCATTTT,NA,NA,TRBV30,TRBJ1-5
CASNRDRGANEKLFF,TGTGCCAGCAATCGCGACAGGGGGGCTAATGAAAAACTGTTTTTT,TRBD1,NA,TRBV2,TRBJ1-4
CASSPGTGGNEQFF,TGCGCCAGCTCACCCGGGACAGGGGGAAATGAGCAGTTCTTC,TRBD1,NA,TRBV5-1,TRBJ2-1
CAISERVAGTNEQFF,TGTGCCATCAGTGAGAGGGTAGCGGGGACCAATGAGCAGTTCTTC,TRBD2,NA,TRBV10-3,TRBJ2-1
CASRGGGRGQPQHF,TGTGCCAGCAGAGGGGGGGGGAGAGGCCAGCCCCAGCATTTT,NA,NA,TRBV28,TRBJ1-5
CRTGTYEQYF,TGCAGGACAGGAACCTACGAGCAGTACTTC,NA,NA,TRBV29-1,TRBJ2-7
CASSTPPPSGQFF,TGTGCCAGCAGCACCCCCCCGCCTTCAGGGCAGTTCTTC,NA,NA,TRBV7-9,TRBJ2-1
CASTQMALAVSDTQYF,TGTGCCAGCACCCAGATGGCACTAGCGGTATCAGATACGCAGTATTTT,TRBD2,NA,TRBV18,TRBJ2-3
CASSPSISGNTIYF,TGTGCCAGCTCACCATCCATCTCTGGAAACACCATATATTTT,NA,NA,TRBV18,TRBJ1-3
CASSVGQGNSPLHF,TGTGCCAGTAGTGTGGGACAGGGGAATTCACCCCTCCACTTT,TRBD1,few,TRBV19,TRBJ1-6
CAPKLDHNEQFF,TGTGCCCCCAAACTAGACCACAATGAGCAGTTCTTC,NA,NA,TRBV24-1,TRBJ2-1
CASTEGGRSEAFF,TGTGCCAGCACCGAGGGGGGGCGGTCTGAAGCTTTCTTT,NA,NA,TRBV2,TRBJ1-1
CASRGTLGNTIYF,TGTGCCAGCAGGGGGACACTTGGAAACACCATATATTTT,NA,NA,TRBV27,TRBJ1-3
CASSLISGFGTGELFF,TGCGCCAGCAGCTTGATCTCGGGGTTTGGGACCGGGGAGCTGTTTTTT,NA,NA,TRBV5-1,TRBJ2-2
CASSIAGTGRGEQYF,TGTGCCAGTAGTATTGCGGGGACAGGGCGTGGCGAGCAGTACTTC,TRBD1,NA,TRBV19,TRBJ2-7
CASSLVTGAEETQYF,TGCGCCAGCAGCCTGGTGACAGGGGCGGAAGAGACCCAGTACTTC,TRBD1,once,TRBV5-1,TRBJ2-5
CASSIHSGPSYNEQFF,TGTGCCAGTAGTATCCATAGCGGACCCTCCTACAATGAGCAGTTCTTC,NA,NA,TRBV19,TRBJ2-1
CASSLSGAGPTYEQYF,TGCGCCAGCAGCTTGTCGGGCGCGGGACCGACCTACGAGCAGTACTTC,NA,NA,TRBV5-1,TRBJ2-7
CASSTRDRLYNEQFF,TGTGCCAGCAGTACCCGGGACAGGCTATACAATGAGCAGTTCTTC,TRBD1,NA,TRBV28,TRBJ2-1
CASSISGGGRWDTQYF,TGTGCCAGCAGTATCTCCGGCGGGGGGCGTTGGGATACGCAGTATTTT,TRBD2,NA,TRBV28,TRBJ2-3
CASSQDQGMQFF,TGTGCCAGCAGCCAAGATCAGGGTATGCAGTTCTTC,NA,NA,TRBV14,TRBJ2-1
CASSVGGTSGYGYTF,TGTGCCAGCAGCGTAGGCGGCACCTCGGGCTATGGCTACACCTTC,NA,NA,TRBV9,TRBJ1-2
CASRAQGRLNYGYTF,TGTGCCAGTCGGGCACAAGGACGACTAAACTATGGCTACACCTTC,NA,NA,TRBV19,TRBJ1-2
CASSLDSAENTEAFF,TGTGCCAGTAGTCTGGACAGTGCCGAAAACACTGAAGCTTTCTTT,NA,once,TRBV19,TRBJ1-1